The clone carrying this T cell receptor beta chain showed up many times. Its target is unknown. The record originates from a study of regulatory T cells in long-lasting Graves disease. Time point reported: newly diagnosed GD, antithyroid drugs for less than 3 months. Extracted RNA from PBMCs served as the source of the TCR library. Library construction for TCR beta used iRepertoire HTBI primers and Arm-PCR of CDR3 regions. TCRdb fed the multiplex PCR reads into MiXCR, producing one record per CDR3 protein. Of hundreds of thousands of distinct CDR3 sequences detected, 16% appear once; the ten largest clones hold 20% to 25%. Study-wide results and caveats: Comparison showed that persistent patients shared more public clonotypes (2,741) than new patients (about 970).

The CDR3 totals 15 residues. Deletions cut 7 bases from V and 0 bases from J, with 13 bases between. This same sample was also part of a study on T cells in Graves' hyperthyroidism and ophthalmopathy. That study adds: An initial round of RT-PCR targeting the TCR CDR3 relied on the HTBI primer set.

Sequences were derived from peripheral blood mononuclear cells (PBMCs), sampled at new diagnosis, from a patient treated with antithyroid drugs. The TCR originated in a woman aged 35-65 years with Graves disease. The chain uses TRBV12-3 or TRBV12-4 and TRBJ2-1; either TRBD1 or TRBD2 may supply D (5 bases each). CDR3 sequence reads: CASTLGDPSYNEQFF. The CDR3 coding sequence is TGTGCCAGCACCTTGGGGGACCCCTCCTACAATGAGCAGTTCTTC.